This TCR beta chain appears in the sequencing data of a study of T cell repertoires in cytomegalovirus infection. Overall study context: Both recently identified HLA-C-restricted and well-studied HLA-B-restricted CMV epitopes were used in the study. Matching HLA type, along with CMV infection, was indicated by public TCR beta signatures.

About this clonotype itself: No antigen is known for it.

Study findings and constraints: Cumulative public TCR beta family frequency identified CMV carriers with the relevant HLA. The response measured ex vivo was dominated by TCR beta clonotypes (HLA-C-restricted and CMV-specific).

MiXCR, run by TCRdb on the reads, gives a single entry per CDR3 protein. The sample holds 370,000 or so distinct CDR3 sequences, approximately 30% seen once. The CDR3 loop spans 14 amino acids. Looked up from germline, CDR1 is SGHDT and CDR2 is YYEEEE. The ends lost 4 bases at V and 2 bases at J; junction bases unmatched: 3. Source: cultured PBMCs, taken from culture after CMV antigen stimulation. The TCR was taken from a human donor in good health (CMV status not recorded). Some clones in this sample may be carry-over from other donors' samples. The chain carries TRBV5-6 and TRBJ2-3; TRBD2 matches 8 bases. CDR3 sequence reads: CASSMGLDTDTQYF. CDR3 DNA: TGTGCCAGCAGCATGGGACTAGACACAGATACGCAGTATTTT.